Listed here are 21 T cell receptor beta chains from one sample, sequenced in a study of blood T cell repertoires in COVID-19. Some clones are missing from TCRdb's copy, which holds only in-frame ones; the method was immunoSEQ multiplex PCR. In the table there are 86,000 or so clones, about 95% of which are singletons. Sequenced: peripheral blood. Receptors were obtained from a human donor with active COVID-19. The donor label of this sample is uncertain.

The chain's CDR3 is CASSPVPGQGPLGFLTQYF. CDR3 bases: TGTGCCAGCAGTCCCGTTCCGGGACAGGGACCGTTAGGGTTTTTGACCCAGTACTTC. The V call is TRBV28, the J call TRBJ2-5; 9 positions match TRBD1. Germline V CDR1 and CDR2: MDHEN, SYDVKM. V lost 5 bases to trimming and J lost 7 bases; unmatched junction nucleotides: 23. The CDR3 consists of 19 residues.

The CDR3 loop is CASSGGSSYNEQFF. CDR3 nucleotides: TGCGCCAGCAGCGGGGGGAGCTCCTACAATGAGCAGTTCTTC. This chain joins TRBV5-1 and TRBJ2-1; TRBD2 might be the D (6 bases). Germline V gene lookup returns CDR1 SGHRS and CDR2 YFSETQ. Trimming shortened V by 4 bases and J by 0 bases, and 8 bases separated the two germline ends. The CDR3 sequence is 14 residues long.

The chain couples TRBV5-1 to TRBJ2-3, with TRBD2 identical over 7 bases. CDR1 and CDR2 (germline): SGHRS, YFSETQ. Unmatched junction bases numbered 5, after V lost 4 bases and J lost 0 bases. The CDR3 runs to 15 residues. CDR3 loop: CASSLGDYSTDTQYF. CDR3 nucleotide sequence: TGCGCCAGCAGCCTGGGGGACTACAGCACAGATACGCAGTATTTT.

Only one count was recorded for this clone. This chain joins TRBV18 and TRBJ2-1; 7 positions agree with TRBD2. Germline V CDR1 and CDR2: KGHSH, LQKENI. The CDR3 length is 18 residues. V lost 4 bases, J lost 1 base, and 13 bases stayed unmatched. The CDR3 DNA sequence: TGTGCCAGCTCACGCCAACTAGCGACCAACCTTTCCTACAATGAGCAGTTCTTC. Its protein is CASSRQLATNLSYNEQFF.

In its sample, this clone was seen once. V usage is TRBV2 and J usage is TRBJ2-7; a possible D gene is TRBD2 (5 bases). The CDR3 consists of 13 residues. Germline V gene data show CDR1 as SNHLY and CDR2 as FYNNEI. Trimming left V 7 bases short and J 5 bases short, with 15 bases between. CDR3 sequence: CASMGGLRDEQYF. CDR3 nucleotides: TGTGCCAGCATGGGCGGGCTAAGGGACGAGCAGTACTTC.

The chain links TRBV9 to TRBJ2-1, with 11 nucleotides matching TRBD2. Losses at the gene ends were 6 bases for V and 7 bases for J; bases not matched to a gene: 9. This CDR3 spans 15 amino acids. Germline lookup yields CDR1 SGDLS and CDR2 YYNGEE. CDR3 amino acids: CASNSGLAGSNEQFF. Written as DNA, the CDR3 is TGTGCCAGCAACAGCGGACTAGCGGGCTCGAATGAGCAGTTCTTC.

This chain links TRBV5-6 with TRBJ1-1; a possible D gene is TRBD1 (6 bases). This CDR3 is 14 amino acids long. Germline V lookup: CDR1 SGHDT, CDR2 YYEEEE. Trimming took off 5 bases at V and 1 base at J, with 12 bases between the two ends. The CDR3 here is CASSQQGSNTEAFF. CDR3 sequence (DNA): TGTGCCAGCAGTCAACAGGGATCGAACACTGAAGCTTTCTTT.

This sequence joins TRBV27 and TRBJ2-2, with 7 nucleotides matching TRBD2. The V gene end was trimmed by 4 bases and the J gene end by 0 bases; junction bases not matched to a gene: 8. Germline V CDR1 and CDR2: MNHEY, SMNVEV (reference sequence). This CDR3 has 17 amino acids. This CDR3 reads CASSSLKLAPNTGELFF. CDR3 DNA sequence: TGTGCCAGCAGTTCATTGAAACTAGCGCCGAACACCGGGGAGCTGTTTTTT.

The J gene is TRBJ2-3, the V gene TRBV27; 8 positions match TRBD2. Germline assignment: CDR1 MNHEY and CDR2 SMNVEV (reference sequence). This CDR3 has 16 amino acids. V lost 5 bases, J lost 2 bases, and 9 bases stayed unmatched. The CDR3 sequence is CASSRKGGGTTDTQYF. The CDR3 DNA sequence: TGTGCCAGCAGTCGTAAGGGCGGGGGGACCACAGATACGCAGTATTTT.

The rearrangement links TRBV13 to TRBJ2-7; 12 bases are shared with TRBD2. This CDR3 contains 16 residues. With 5 bases clipped from V and 4 bases from J, the junction kept 9 bases outside the gene matches. In germline, CDR1 is PRHDT, CDR2 FYEKMQ (reference sequence). In DNA form, the CDR3 reads TGTGCCAGCAGCCCTGGACTAGCGGGGACCATGTACGAGCAGTACTTC. Its translation: CASSPGLAGTMYEQYF.

This clone is a singleton in its sample. This chain links TRBV5-1 with TRBJ2-4; D is possibly TRBD1 (5 bases). The CDR3 has 16 amino acids. CDR1 SGHRS and CDR2 YFSETQ come from the germline V gene. V lost 5 bases to trimming and J lost 6 bases, with 21 bases between them. CDR3 sequence reads: CASSKDTLSTSNIQYF. CDR3 nucleotide sequence: TGCGCCAGCAGTAAGGACACGCTATCAACCTCAAACATTCAGTACTTC. The full variable domain, in which reference TRBV5-1 and TRBJ2-4 provide the parts outside the CDR3, is KAGVTQTPRYLIKTRGQQVTLSCSPISGHRSVSWYQQTPGQGLQFLFEYFSETQRNKGNFPGRFSGRQFSNSRSEMNVSTLELGDSALYLCASSKDTLSTSNIQYFGAGTRLSVL.

This clone came up once. The V and J genes are TRBV10-3 and TRBJ2-2, with D unresolved. The germline V and J ends were trimmed by 0 bases and 6 bases, with 5 bases remaining between them. The length of the CDR3 is 13 residues. The germline gives CDR1 ENHRY, CDR2 SYGVKD. The CDR3 DNA reads as TGTGCCATCAGTGAGTCAACAGCCGGGGAGCTGTTTTTT. Protein product: CAISESTAGELFF.

The chain carries TRBV5-1 and TRBJ1-1, with D perhaps TRBD1 (6 bases). From germline, CDR1 is SGHRS and CDR2 YFSETQ. CDR3 length equals 15 residues. Deletions cut 0 bases from V and 2 bases from J, with 11 bases between. CDR3 nucleotides: TGCGCCAGCAGCTTGGCGGCAGGGGTTAACACTGAAGCTTTCTTT. Translated: CASSLAAGVNTEAFF.

This chain connects TRBV28 to TRBJ1-2; 8 positions agree with TRBD1. This CDR3 has 13 amino acids. The trim removed 3 bases at V and 4 bases at J, leaving 1 base unmatched. Germline V lookup: CDR1 MDHEN, CDR2 SYDVKM. The CDR3 DNA is TGTGCCAGCAGTTTCAGGGGGCCCTATGGCTACACCTTC. Translation: CASSFRGPYGYTF.

The chain carries TRBV27 and TRBJ2-3; D may be TRBD2 (6 bases). Looked up from germline, CDR1 is MNHEY and CDR2 is SMNVEV (reference sequence). The CDR3 length is 12 residues. V was trimmed by 11 bases and J by 4 bases, leaving 13 bases between them. In DNA, the CDR3 is TGTGCCGTCGCGGGATGGGCAGATACGCAGTATTTT. Translation: CAVAGWADTQYF.

This rearrangement joins TRBV18 to TRBJ1-5; 8 bases line up with TRBD1. This CDR3 contains 17 residues. Germline CDR1 is KGHSH and CDR2 is LQKENI. J was trimmed by 0 bases and V by 5 bases; bases with no gene match: 9. The CDR3 DNA reads TGTGCCAGCTCAGAAGGACAGGGTATCTATAGCAATCAGCCCCAGCATTTT. Amino acid sequence: CASSEGQGIYSNQPQHF.

The chain couples TRBV9 to TRBJ1-2, with 9 bases lining up with TRBD1. There are 16 residues in the CDR3. The trim removed 3 bases at V and 4 bases at J, leaving 10 bases unmatched. Germline V gene data show CDR1 as SGDLS and CDR2 as YYNGEE. This chain's CDR3 is CASSETRDRVGYGYTF. The CDR3 bases are TGTGCCAGCAGCGAGACTCGGGACAGGGTGGGCTATGGCTACACCTTC.

The chain has TRBV28 and TRBJ1-6; 9 bases are shared with TRBD1. This CDR3 region has 16 residues. V was pared by 5 bases and J by 4 bases, with 6 bases of the junction left unmatched. CDR1 and CDR2 (germline): MDHEN, SYDVKM. The DNA of the CDR3 is TGTGCCAGCAGTACCACAGGGGGCGCGTATAATTCACCCCTCCACTTT. Its translation is CASSTTGGAYNSPLHF. Together with reference TRBV28 and TRBJ1-6, the CDR3 gives the full variable domain: DVKVTQSSRYLVKRTGEKVFLECVQDMDHENMFWYRQDPGLGLRLIYFSYDVKMKEKGDIPEGYSVSREKKERFSLILESASTNQTSMYLCASSTTGGAYNSPLHFGNGTRLTVT.

The V and J genes are TRBV7-6 and TRBJ2-1, with TRBD1 matching 8 bases. With 2 bases clipped from V and 4 bases from J, the junction kept 4 bases outside the gene matches. Germline CDR1 is SGHVS and CDR2 is FNYEAQ. The length of the CDR3 is 15 residues. The CDR3 region is CASSLRTGMYNEQFF. DNA for the CDR3: TGTGCCAGCAGCTTAAGGACAGGGATGTACAATGAGCAGTTCTTC.

The V call is TRBV24-1, the J call TRBJ2-2, with D maybe TRBD1 (6 bases). There are 13 residues in the CDR3. Per the germline V gene, CDR1 is KGHDR and CDR2 is SFDVKD. Trimming stripped 8 bases from V and 5 bases from J, with 11 bases between. The CDR3 DNA is TGTGCCACCACAGGGGTCGGGACCGGGGAGCTGTTTTTT. As protein: CATTGVGTGELFF.

The rearrangement links TRBV6-6 to TRBJ2-1; D not resolved. Trimming took 6 bases from V and 13 from J, leaving 19 bases between them. The germline V gene encodes CDR1 MNHNY and CDR2 SVGAGI (reference sequence). This CDR3 has 13 amino acids. CDR3 amino acids: CASSDSWLLVQFF. The CDR3 nucleotides are TGTGCCAGCAGCGACTCGTGGTTGTTGGTACAGTTCTTC.